Sequencing of this T cell receptor beta chain was carried out in a study of cytomegalovirus exposure and HLA in healthy donors. The PCR used 60 Vbeta and 13 Jbeta primers. Clones were sequenced by immunoSEQ multiplex PCR, and TCRdb holds only the in-frame ones, with some missing. The sample contains approximately 100,000 clones, roughly 80% of which appear only once. Germline-derived CDR1 and CDR2 are SGHTA and FQGNSA. The CDR3 is 15 amino acids. With 1 base removed from V and 4 bases from J, the gap between germline ends came to 13 bases. Points from the study as a whole: The study flagged roughly 160 TCR beta chains as cytomegalovirus-associated.

The study sampled nominally healthy donors, though unrecorded immune exposures were likely. As concerns this clone: Its antigen remains unknown.

This receptor was taken from a female donor in good health and CMV-seropositive. V usage is TRBV7-2 and J usage is TRBJ1-2; D may be TRBD1 (5 bases). The sequencing input was PBMCs. In nucleotides, the CDR3 is TGTGCCAGCAGCTTAGAAGGCTGGGGCGGCTATGGCTACACCTTC. Its protein product is CASSLEGWGGYGYTF.